One and the same sample provided the 22 T cell receptor beta chains below, sequenced in a study of radiotherapy plus CTLA-4 blockade in lung cancer. The assay was immunoSEQ multiplex PCR, and TCRdb's table has in-frame clones only and misses some. The data contain 52,000 or so clones, roughly 79% of them singletons. Sample: peripheral blood, taken from a patient treated with radiotherapy plus ipilimumab. These receptors were obtained from a human donor with non-small cell lung cancer whose response to radiotherapy plus ipilimumab could not be evaluated.

The chain links TRBV19 to TRBJ2-5; a possible D gene is TRBD1 (8 bases). V gave up 6 bases and J gave up 5 bases, with 22 bases separating them. Germline lookup yields CDR1 LNHDA and CDR2 SQIVND (reference sequence). The CDR3 is made up of 16 amino acids. The CDR3 DNA sequence: TGTGCCAGTAGCCCACAGGGGGAGCGAGCGGGGGAGACCCAGTACTTC. It is translated as CASSPQGERAGETQYF. The full variable domain, with the rest looked up from reference TRBV19 and TRBJ2-5, is DGGITQSPKYLFRKEGQNVTLSCEQNLNHDAMYWYRQDPGQGLRLIYYSQIVNDFQKGDIAEGYSVSREKKESFPLTVTSAQKNPTAFYLCASSPQGERAGETQYFGPGTRLLVL.

The genes are TRBV19 and TRBJ1-5; D not certain. The germline V gene has CDR1 LNHDA and CDR2 SQIVND (reference sequence). V was trimmed by 4 bases and J by 15 bases, leaving 22 bases between them. This CDR3 contains 14 residues. The CDR3 loop reads CASSTWTETKQPHF. The CDR3 DNA follows: TGTGCCAGTAGTACCTGGACTGAGACCAAGCAACCGCATTTT.

J is TRBJ2-3 and V is TRBV5-4; D gene uncertain. The V gene lost 3 bases and the J gene lost 6 bases, with 8 bases spanning the gap. The CDR3 loop spans 12 amino acids. The germline V gene has CDR1 SGHNT and CDR2 YYREEE (reference sequence). For the CDR3, the DNA is TGTGCCAGCAGCTCTAATTCGGATACGCAGTATTTT. Translated, it gives CASSSNSDTQYF. Full variable domain (outside the CDR3, taken from reference TRBV5-4 and TRBJ2-3): ETGVTQSPTHLIKTRGQQVTLRCSSQSGHNTVSWYQQALGQGPQFIFQYYREEENGRGNFPPRFSGLQFPNYSSELNVNALELDDSALYLCASSSNSDTQYFGPGTRLTVL.

This chain uses TRBV11-3 with TRBJ1-2; maybe TRBD1 (6 bases). CDR3 length: 15 residues. Trimming left V 1 base short and J 2 bases short, with 11 bases between. Germline V gives CDR1 SGHNT, CDR2 YENEEA. CDR3 amino acids: CASSLASGVNYGYTF. For the CDR3, the DNA is TGTGCCAGCAGCTTAGCCTCAGGGGTGAACTATGGCTACACCTTC.

The chain employs TRBV6-4 and TRBJ2-5; 8 positions agree with TRBD2. V gave up 7 bases and J gave up 1 base; unmatched junction bases: 8. The CDR3 has 15 residues. Looked up from germline, CDR1 is MRHNA and CDR2 is SNTAGT. The CDR3 sequence: CASTRREALQETQYF. The CDR3 DNA follows: TGTGCCAGCACGAGGCGGGAGGCGCTCCAAGAGACCCAGTACTTC.

The chain links TRBV11-3 to TRBJ1-1, with D possibly matching TRBD1 (5 bases). Germline values: CDR1 SGHNT, CDR2 YENEEA. Trimming took 5 bases from V and 5 from J, leaving 18 bases between them. The CDR3 has 15 residues. CDR3 bases: TGTGCCAGCAGCCCGGGGGGGGTGAAAAAAACTGAAGCTTTCTTT. Protein product: CASSPGGVKKTEAFF.

V is TRBV4-3 and J is TRBJ2-6; D possibly corresponds to TRBD2 (5 bases). Trimming pared 0 bases from V and 4 bases from J, leaving 22 bases between. Looked up from germline, CDR1 is LGHNA and CDR2 is YSLEER. This CDR3 comprises 20 residues. This CDR3 reads CASSQDIYVLGARGANVLTF. In nucleotides, the CDR3 is TGCGCCAGCAGCCAAGATATCTATGTACTAGGTGCTCGGGGGGCCAACGTCCTGACTTTC.

The V gene is TRBV5-4, the J gene TRBJ2-6, with a tentative D call TRBD1 (5 bases). Germline CDR1 SGHNT, CDR2 YYREEE (reference sequence). CDR3 length equals 15 residues. Between the trimmed V and J ends, which lost 0 bases and 1 base, there was a span of 5 bases. The CDR3 DNA sequence: TGTGCCAGCAGCTTGGAGGGGTCTGGGGCCAACGTCCTGACTTTC. It specifies CASSLEGSGANVLTF.

The V gene is TRBV11-3, the J gene TRBJ2-2, with a weak D call TRBD1 (6 bases). The length of the CDR3 is 12 residues. The germline CDR1 and CDR2 sequences are SGHNT and YENEEA. Trimming took off 5 bases at V and 6 bases at J, with 7 bases between the two ends. CDR3 sequence (DNA): TGTGCCAGCAGCAACAGGGCCGGGGAGCTGTTTTTT. Its translation is CASSNRAGELFF.

The CDR3 loop reads CASSVGPPTTGNSGNTIYF. The CDR3 DNA reads as TGCGCCAGCAGCGTTGGCCCCCCTACGACAGGGAACTCTGGAAACACCATATATTTT. The chain is built from TRBV5-1 and TRBJ1-3, with 7 positions matching TRBD1. The junction had 16 bases not matched to a gene; V was cut back by 4 bases and J by 0 bases. The CDR3 covers 19 residues. Germline V gene lookup returns CDR1 SGHRS and CDR2 YFSETQ. The complete variable domain, with remaining parts taken from reference TRBV5-1 and TRBJ1-3, reads KAGVTQTPRYLIKTRGQQVTLSCSPISGHRSVSWYQQTPGQGLQFLFEYFSETQRNKGNFPGRFSGRQFSNSRSEMNVSTLELGDSALYLCASSVGPPTTGNSGNTIYFGEGSWLTVV.

The CDR3 loop is CASSQANSGLLPEAFF. The CDR3 DNA reads as TGCGCCAGCAGCCAAGCAAACTCGGGACTCCTACCTGAAGCTTTCTTT. The chain has TRBV4-1 and TRBJ1-1, with TRBD1 as a possible D gene (5 bases). The CDR3 is 16 amino acids. Germline values: CDR1 MGHRA, CDR2 YSYEKL. The V end lost 1 base, the J end lost 6 bases, and 18 bases lay between the germline ends.

The V gene is TRBV10-2, the J gene TRBJ1-4, with D unclear. Germline-derived CDR1 and CDR2 are WSHSY and SAAADI. The CDR3 covers 15 residues. The V end lost 7 bases, the J end lost 0 bases, and 12 bases lay between the germline ends. The CDR3 loop reads CASTSGVATNEKLFF. As DNA, the CDR3 is TGCGCCAGCACGTCCGGAGTCGCAACTAATGAAAAACTGTTTTTT.

The chain is built from TRBV5-6 and TRBJ2-1, with D possibly matching TRBD2 (6 bases). There are 15 residues in the CDR3. Germline CDR1 SGHDT, CDR2 YYEEEE. V shed 1 base and J shed 2 bases, with 10 bases lying between them. DNA of the CDR3: TGTGCCAGCAGCTTGAAACTAGCAGCCTACAATGAGCAGTTCTTC. Translated, it gives CASSLKLAAYNEQFF.

CDR3 DNA: TGTGCCAGCTTGAGAGGGAGAGATTATGGCTACACCTTC. Translation gives CASLRGRDYGYTF. V is TRBV6-1 and J is TRBJ1-2, with D uncertain. The CDR3 loop spans 13 amino acids. From germline, CDR1 is MNHNS and CDR2 SASEGT. The germline V and J ends were trimmed by 8 bases and 5 bases, with 15 bases remaining between them.

The CDR3 bases are TGTGCCAGCAACGAGGGAGCAGGGGCCAACGTCCTGACTTTC. Translating gives CASNEGAGANVLTF. This rearrangement joins TRBV28 to TRBJ2-6, with D tentatively TRBD2 (5 bases). Germline V gene data show CDR1 as MDHEN and CDR2 as SYDVKM. CDR3 length: 14 residues. Trimming removed 7 bases from V and 4 bases from J, with 11 bases in between.

The chain uses TRBV28 and TRBJ1-2; TRBD1 matches 10 bases. V lost 6 bases to trimming and J lost 2 bases; unmatched junction nucleotides: 9. This CDR3 region has 16 residues. Germline V CDR1 and CDR2: MDHEN, SYDVKM. Written as DNA, the CDR3 is TGTGCCAGCAGCCCCATTGGGACAGGGGCCAACTATGGCTACACCTTC. It specifies CASSPIGTGANYGYTF.

V and J are TRBV5-1 and TRBJ2-3; TRBD1 matches 7 bases. The CDR3 extends over 16 amino acids. Per germline, CDR1 SGHRS and CDR2 YFSETQ. With 4 bases clipped from V and 2 bases from J, the junction kept 10 bases outside the gene matches. CDR3 bases: TGCGCCAGCAGCCCCGCCAGAGACAGGGACACAGATACGCAGTATTTT. Amino acids: CASSPARDRDTDTQYF.

The V call is TRBV5-1, the J call TRBJ2-2; possible D gene TRBD2, 5 bases. The germline V gene has CDR1 SGHRS and CDR2 YFSETQ. This CDR3 region has 15 residues. V gave up 1 base and J gave up 0 bases, with 7 bases separating them. The CDR3 DNA follows: TGCGCCAGCAGCTTGAGCGGCTCGAACACCGGGGAGCTGTTTTTT. Translation: CASSLSGSNTGELFF.

This clone came up once. This chain uses TRBV2 with TRBJ2-3; TRBD2 aligns across 10 bases. This CDR3 has 16 residues. V was clipped by 2 bases and J by 6 bases; unmatched bases: 8. In germline, CDR1 is SNHLY, CDR2 FYNNEI. The CDR3 nucleotides read TGTGCCAGCAGTGAATTGGGGCTAGCGGGAGTGGATACGCAGTATTTT. Translation: CASSELGLAGVDTQYF.

The count of this clone is one. The V and J genes are TRBV6-6 and TRBJ2-1; 8 bases match TRBD2. Germline CDR1 and CDR2: MNHNY and SVGAGI (reference sequence). V was pared by 6 bases and J by 2 bases, with 6 bases of the junction left unmatched. This CDR3 spans 15 amino acids. CDR3 DNA sequence: TGTGCCAGCAGATCCTTAGCGGGGACCTACAATGAGCAGTTCTTC. Encoded protein: CASRSLAGTYNEQFF.

The sample holds one count of this clone. The chain joins TRBV5-1 to TRBJ2-7; tentative D call: TRBD1 (5 bases). V lost 0 bases, J lost 5 bases, and 12 bases lay in between. Germline V gives CDR1 SGHRS, CDR2 YFSETQ. There are 14 residues in the CDR3. In nucleotides, the CDR3 is TGCGCCAGCAGCTTGGTTCAGGGAAGGAACGAGCAGTACTTC. Residues: CASSLVQGRNEQYF.

The V and J genes are TRBV5-1 and TRBJ2-1, with TRBD1 identical over 10 bases. After removal of 1 base from V and 8 bases from J, the junction contained 6 bases not matched to a gene. This CDR3 is 15 amino acids long. CDR1 is SGHRS and CDR2 is YFSETQ in the germline V gene. As DNA, the CDR3 is TGCGCCAGCAGCTTGATAGAGACAGGGGGCGATGAGCAGTTCTTC. It yields the protein CASSLIETGGDEQFF.